This is a list of T cell receptor beta chains from one sample in a study of vaccination effects on CD4 cells after COVID-19. These receptors have no known antigen. The method was immunoSEQ multiplex PCR; TCRdb's version includes in-frame clones alone and lacks a portion of them. The data contain 45,000 to 60,000 clones, roughly 80% of them seen just once; the ten biggest clones take up 3%. The source was CD4+ T cells from PBMCs cultured without peptide, collected before COVID-19 vaccination. The receptors originated from a human donor who received a COVID-19 vaccine. CDR3s include the opening cysteine and the closing phenylalanine or tryptophan. A D gene is named only where the DNA matches it firmly. Some rows have no size entry. The others give once, few or many, or a class for an expanded clone.

TGTGCCAGCAGCTTGGCCAGAGAGACCCAGTACTTC,CASSLARETQYF,NA,TRBJ2-5,NA,TRBV7-2,12
TGCGCCAGCAGCCAACTCGACAGGTCCTCCACAGATACGCAGTATTTT,CASSQLDRSSTDTQYF,NA,TRBJ2-3,NA,TRBV4-3,16
TGTGCCAGCAGCCAAGGAGGGGCCGGGGAGACCCAGTACTTC,CASSQGGAGETQYF,NA,TRBJ2-5,NA,TRBV4-2,14
TGTGCCAGCAGCCGAGAACACGGCTTGGGCGGGGAGCTGTTTTTT,CASSREHGLGGELFF,NA,TRBJ2-2,once,TRBV7-8,15
TGTGCCTGGAGTGTAGCCCCAGGGGCGAATGAAAAACTGTTTTTT,CAWSVAPGANEKLFF,NA,TRBJ1-4,NA,TRBV30,15
TGTGCCAGCAGCCGCCAACGGTCCGGGTCACCCCTCCACTTT,CASSRQRSGSPLHF,NA,TRBJ1-6,NA,TRBV7-9,14
TGTGCCAGCAGCCAGGATGACAGGGTTCCCTCACCCCTCCACTTT,CASSQDDRVPSPLHF,TRBD1,TRBJ1-6,NA,TRBV3-1/TRBV3-2,15
TGTGCCAGCAGTTTAAATAAAAACTATGGCTACACCTTC,CASSLNKNYGYTF,NA,TRBJ1-2,NA,TRBV5-4,13
TGTGCCAGCAGCTTCTCCCTAGGGCTTAACTATGGCTACACCTTC,CASSFSLGLNYGYTF,NA,TRBJ1-2,NA,TRBV5-4,15
TGTGCCACCAGTGACACCTCGACTAGCGGGGGGGCAATCGGGAATGAGCAGTTCTTC,CATSDTSTSGGAIGNEQFF,TRBD2,TRBJ2-1,once,TRBV24-1,19
TGTGCCAGCAGACAGGCAACTAATGAAAAACTGTTTTTT,CASRQATNEKLFF,NA,TRBJ1-4,few,TRBV7-9,13
TGTGCCAGTAGGGACACAAACTATGGCTACACCTTC,CASRDTNYGYTF,NA,TRBJ1-2,NA,TRBV19,12
TGCAGCGTGGGAGAGGAAAAACTGTTTTTT,CSVGEEKLFF,NA,TRBJ1-4,NA,TRBV29-1,10
TGTGCCAGCAGTTCATGGGGGGGGGAGACCCAGTACTTC,CASSSWGGETQYF,TRBD2,TRBJ2-5,NA,TRBV12-3/TRBV12-4,13
TGTGCCAGCAGCTTAAACGGGGTGGGAGATACGCAGTATTTT,CASSLNGVGDTQYF,NA,TRBJ2-3,NA,TRBV7-3,14
TGTGCCAGCAGCCAAGGAGGGATCTATGGCTACACCTTC,CASSQGGIYGYTF,NA,TRBJ1-2,few,TRBV3-1/TRBV3-2,13
TGTGCCAGCAGCTTGATGGAGGGGCGAGGCAAAAACATTCAGTACTTC,CASSLMEGRGKNIQYF,NA,TRBJ2-4,NA,TRBV5-4,16
TGTGCCAGCTCACCCCCCTGGGGACAGGGCACAGATACGCAGTATTTT,CASSPPWGQGTDTQYF,TRBD1,TRBJ2-3,NA,TRBV18,16
TGTGCCAGCAGTCCGTACAGTAACACTGAAGCTTTCTTT,CASSPYSNTEAFF,NA,TRBJ1-1,NA,TRBV27,13
TGTGCCAGCAGCTTCCGGGGCACTGAAAACATTCAGTACTTC,CASSFRGTENIQYF,NA,TRBJ2-4,NA,TRBV7-8,14
TGCGCCAGCAGCCAAGAGCGCAGGGCGGATCAGCCCCAGCATTTT,CASSQERRADQPQHF,NA,TRBJ1-5,few,TRBV4-1,15
TGTGCCAGCGGACTGGGACAGACGTACCCCGGGGAGCTGTTTTTT,CASGLGQTYPGELFF,TRBD1,TRBJ2-2,NA,TRBV6-4,15
TGTGCCACCAGGCCCGGGGACAGGGACGTGGAGACCCAGTACTTC,CATRPGDRDVETQYF,TRBD1,TRBJ2-5,NA,TRBV24-1,15
TGCGCCAGCAGCCGCTCGACAGGGGGCAACACAGATACGCAGTATTTT,CASSRSTGGNTDTQYF,TRBD1,TRBJ2-3,NA,TRBV4-1,16
TGTGCCAGCAGTTATGGGACAGGGAACCAAGAGACCCAGTACTTC,CASSYGTGNQETQYF,TRBD1,TRBJ2-5,NA,TRBV6-5,15
TGTGCCAGCAGCTTGGGACAGGCTGACAATGAGCAGTTCTTC,CASSLGQADNEQFF,NA,TRBJ2-1,NA,TRBV5-6,14
TGTGCCAGCAGTCCCCCCACCGGGGAGCTGTTTTTT,CASSPPTGELFF,NA,TRBJ2-2,NA,TRBV6-5,12
TGTGCCAGCAGTTACTGGGGACTAGCGGGGCGCTGGAATGAGCAGTTCTTC,CASSYWGLAGRWNEQFF,TRBD2,TRBJ2-1,NA,TRBV6-2/TRBV6-3,17